A single sample is the source of the 19 T cell receptor beta chains below, sequenced in a study of identical twins. TCRdb reprocessed the 5' RACE reads with MiXCR, giving one entry per CDR3 protein. The sample records 260,000 or so distinct CDR3 sequences, approximately 7.3% being singletons. The sample was also linked to a second study, of yellow fever vaccine responses in identical twins.

Sequencing was performed on CD8+ T cells sorted from blood. Receptors were obtained from a woman aged 18-29 years in good health.

This clonotype was counted a few times. The chain carries TRBV11-3 and TRBJ2-7; 7 bases map to TRBD1. The CDR3 runs 15 residues. In germline, CDR1 is SGHNT, CDR2 YENEEA. Trimming at V came to 4 bases and at J to 3 bases, leaving 9 bases not matched to a gene. The DNA for the CDR3 is TGTGCCAGCAGCTCGTCGGGACAGAGAGACTACGAGCAGTACTTC. This codes for CASSSSGQRDYEQYF.

This clonotype has a handful of counts. The rearrangement uses TRBV20-1 and TRBJ2-3; 9 nucleotides agree with TRBD2. Germline V gene sequence: CDR1 DFQATT, CDR2 SNEGSKA (reference sequence). CDR3 length equals 16 residues. Losses at the gene ends were 2 bases for V and 0 bases for J; bases not matched to a gene: 6. CDR3 protein: CSARSSGASSTDTQYF. CDR3 DNA: TGCAGTGCTAGATCTAGCGGGGCCTCTAGCACAGATACGCAGTATTTT.

This clonotype has ten or more counts. V and J are TRBV7-9 and TRBJ2-1; the match to TRBD1 covers 7 bases. The ends lost 6 bases at V and 8 bases at J; junction bases unmatched: 13. The germline V gene has CDR1 SEHNR and CDR2 FQNEAQ (reference sequence). The CDR3 sequence is 15 residues long. CDR3 amino acids: CASRRAGTVNYEQFF. The CDR3 coding sequence is TGTGCCAGCAGGCGAGCCGGGACAGTGAACTATGAGCAGTTCTTC.

The chain employs TRBV5-1 and TRBJ2-2; 7 nucleotides match TRBD1. The germline gives CDR1 SGHRS, CDR2 YFSETQ. The trim removed 4 bases at V and 2 bases at J, leaving 14 bases unmatched. The CDR3 length is 18 residues. CDR3 nucleotide sequence: TGCGCCAGCAGCAAACCTGTAACGGGACAGATCAACACCGGGGAGCTGTTTTTT. It yields the protein CASSKPVTGQINTGELFF.

In its sample, this clonotype was seen a few times. The chain joins TRBV27 to TRBJ1-2; D ambiguous. Trimming took off 1 base at V and 6 bases at J, with 18 bases between the two ends. There are 16 residues in the CDR3. Germline V gene sequence: CDR1 MNHEY, CDR2 SMNVEV (reference sequence). CDR3 bases: TGTGCCAGCAGTTTATGGAGGGCAGGTCTTCCGGATGGCTACACCTTC. It encodes CASSLWRAGLPDGYTF.

This clonotype was counted only a few times. The V call is TRBV28, the J call TRBJ2-5; the match to TRBD2 covers 8 bases. The CDR3 consists of 16 residues. With 5 bases clipped from V and 2 bases from J, the junction kept 10 bases outside the gene matches. In germline, CDR1 is MDHEN, CDR2 SYDVKM. The CDR3 here is CASSAPGGASQETQYF. The CDR3, as DNA: TGTGCCAGCAGTGCCCCCGGGGGGGCAAGTCAAGAGACCCAGTACTTC.

The chain links TRBV4-1 to TRBJ2-3; D is unclear. The length of the CDR3 is 14 residues. With 1 base removed from V and 0 bases from J, the gap between germline ends came to 5 bases. Per germline, CDR1 MGHRA and CDR2 YSYEKL. The DNA of the CDR3 is TGCGCCAGCAGCCAAGTCCCTAGCACAGATACGCAGTATTTT. Its protein product is CASSQVPSTDTQYF.

This clonotype was found a few times. This chain uses TRBV15 with TRBJ2-1, with TRBD1 matching 9 bases. CDR3 length: 17 amino acids. Trimming took 3 bases from V and 5 from J; bases not matched to a gene: 11. Germline CDR1 reads LNHNV; CDR2 reads YYDKDF (reference sequence). This CDR3 is CATSSNLRDRVHNEQFF. Here the CDR3 DNA reads TGTGCCACCAGCAGTAATCTCCGGGACAGGGTCCACAATGAGCAGTTCTTC.

This clonotype was seen only a few times. The chain links TRBV7-6 to TRBJ2-1; 8 bases align to TRBD2. Germline CDR1 is SGHVS and CDR2 is FNYEAQ. This CDR3 comprises 16 residues. V lost 4 bases and J lost 1; bases outside the gene matches: 6. CDR3 sequence (DNA): TGTGCCAGCAGCTCAGAAGCGGGAGTGTCCTACAATGAGCAGTTCTTC. This translates into CASSSEAGVSYNEQFF.

This rearrangement joins TRBV7-2 to TRBJ2-4; maybe TRBD2 (5 bases). This CDR3 region has 14 residues. Germline V gene sequence: CDR1 SGHTA, CDR2 FQGNSA. V was trimmed by 5 bases and J by 9 bases, leaving 17 bases between them. CDR3 sequence reads: CASSLDGGLGIQYF. CDR3 coding DNA: TGTGCCAGCAGCCTAGACGGAGGCCTCGGCATTCAGTACTTC.

This clonotype came up a few times. The chain couples TRBV6-2 or TRBV6-3 to TRBJ2-1; D is unclear. The CDR3 has 13 residues. Per germline, CDR1 MNHEY and CDR2 SVGEGT. V dropped 4 bases and J dropped 6 bases, with 10 bases sitting between them. The CDR3 loop reads CASSLAPGNEQFF. The CDR3 nucleotides read TGTGCCAGCAGTTTAGCCCCGGGCAATGAGCAGTTCTTC.

There are a few counts of this clonotype. J is TRBJ1-2 and V is TRBV20-1, with D possibly TRBD1 on 6 matching bases. CDR3 length: 12 residues. Germline lookup yields CDR1 DFQATT and CDR2 SNEGSKA (reference sequence). CDR3 sequence reads: CSLGQTRYGYTF. The DNA for the CDR3 is TGCAGCCTAGGACAGACTAGGTATGGCTACACCTTC.

Only a few counts were recorded for this clonotype. The chain recombines TRBV20-1 with TRBJ1-1; D is undetermined. V lost 5 bases and J 7 bases, leaving 17 bases between the germline ends. This CDR3 region has 13 residues. Per germline, CDR1 DFQATT and CDR2 SNEGSKA (reference sequence). This CDR3 is CSASPLGVYEAFF. The DNA for the CDR3 is TGCAGTGCTTCCCCGCTGGGTGTGTATGAAGCTTTCTTT.

In this sample, this clonotype turned up a few times. This CDR3 is CASSQEVADTQYF. In DNA form, the CDR3 reads TGCGCCAGCAGCCAAGAGGTTGCAGATACGCAGTATTTT. The chain couples TRBV4-1 to TRBJ2-3; D remains unclear. Trimming stripped 0 bases from V and 4 bases from J, with 5 bases between. Germline V gene lookup returns CDR1 MGHRA and CDR2 YSYEKL. This CDR3 region has 13 residues.

This clonotype has just a few counts. The CDR3 sequence: CASSPALLAAYSYEQYF. The CDR3 DNA reads TGTGCCAGCAGCCCAGCGCTACTAGCGGCGTACTCCTACGAGCAGTACTTC. The chain recombines TRBV7-6 with TRBJ2-7; the match to TRBD2 covers 8 bases. The germline V gene encodes CDR1 SGHVS and CDR2 FNYEAQ. J lost 0 bases, V lost 5 bases, and 12 bases had no gene match. This CDR3 is built from 17 residues.

The sample holds a few counts of this clonotype. This chain connects TRBV14 to TRBJ2-1; 7 bases match TRBD2. The CDR3 totals 14 residues. J lost 6 bases, V lost 1 base, and 3 bases had no gene match. Germline loops: CDR1 SGHDN, CDR2 FVKESK. The CDR3 loop is CASSQVGEGNEQFF. The CDR3 bases are TGTGCCAGCAGCCAAGTAGGGGAGGGCAATGAGCAGTTCTTC.

This clonotype was counted only a few times. The chain joins TRBV9 to TRBJ1-5; D is undetermined. V lost 0 bases to trimming and J lost 0 bases, with 10 bases between them. This CDR3 is 16 amino acids long. Germline assignment: CDR1 SGDLS and CDR2 YYNGEE. CDR3 protein: CASSVVLRGSNQPQHF. The CDR3 coding sequence is TGTGCCAGCAGCGTAGTACTAAGAGGTAGCAATCAGCCCCAGCATTTT. The full variable domain, rest sourced from reference TRBV9 and TRBJ1-5, is DSGVTQTPKHLITATGQRVTLRCSPRSGDLSVYWYQQSLDQGLQFLIQYYNGEERAKGNILERFSAQQFPDLHSELNLSSLELGDSALYFCASSVVLRGSNQPQHFGDGTRLSIL.

The chain recombines TRBV6-1 with TRBJ2-2; D is undetermined. CDR1 MNHNS and CDR2 SASEGT come from the germline V gene. Trimming took off 6 bases at V and 6 bases at J, with 11 bases between the two ends. The CDR3 has 13 residues. The CDR3 sequence is CASSDGYSGELFF. In nucleotides, the CDR3 is TGTGCCAGCAGCGACGGTTATTCCGGGGAGCTGTTTTTT.

This clonotype was detected a few times. V and J are TRBV9 and TRBJ1-2; TRBD1 might be the D (5 bases). CDR3 length equals 11 residues. Germline CDR1 SGDLS, CDR2 YYNGEE. The V end was cut by 6 bases, the J end by 5 bases, with 8 bases between. The CDR3 is CASKDSYGYTF. Written as DNA, the CDR3 is TGTGCCAGCAAAGACAGTTATGGCTACACCTTC.